This T cell receptor beta chain was retrieved from a study of T cell responses to AZD1222 COVID-19 vaccine. Study-level findings and limits: There were repertoire samples only from the period after the peak T cell response. An increase in Spike-specific TCR breadth and depth was observed after two AZD1222 doses. Donors were chiefly white British, with a greater number of females, and clonal diversity was perhaps underestimated. Mapped onto spike, vaccine-associated CD4 TCRs spanned it and were dominant at 160-218 and 743-854.

Concerning this clone: What it recognizes is unknown.

Germline-derived CDR1 and CDR2 are SGHDN and FVKESK. The CDR3 has 16 residues. The V end was cut by 4 bases, the J end by 1 base, with 16 bases between. Using immunoSEQ multiplex PCR, the repertoire was profiled, and TCRdb retains in-frame clones only, with some absent. Among roughly 270,000 clones listed, around 93% were seen once. The input for sequencing was peripheral blood, taken 28 days after the second AZD1222 dose. The origin of this receptor is an adult who received the AZD1222 COVID-19 vaccine. V usage is TRBV14 and J usage is TRBJ1-1; weak D call: TRBD1 (5 bases). The CDR3 bases are TGTGCCAGCAGCCTACGGGGACTGTTCAAGAACACTGAAGCTTTCTTT. This gives the protein CASSLRGLFKNTEAFF.